This TCR beta chain was profiled in a study of blood T cell repertoires in COVID-19. As for the study in general: PBMCs, B-cell-depleted T cells, or T cells were the source of the cDNA or gDNA that made up the material.

The CDR3 runs 16 residues. V lost 2 bases and J lost 0, with 11 bases in between. Germline V gene data show CDR1 as MNHEY and CDR2 as SVGAGI. Source study methods: Nucleated cell counts were estimated from reference gene primer amplification. The method was immunoSEQ multiplex PCR; TCRdb's version includes in-frame clones alone and lacks a portion of them. V, J and clone size are taken as reported in that table, and D and trimming were inferred from the DNA itself. The table lists 150,000 or so clones, around 91% of them singletons. Seattle's cohort entered during active infection and was followed longitudinally.

Sequences were obtained from peripheral blood. The source of this sequence is a man younger than 35 with COVID-19, enrolled during active disease. The chain is built from TRBV6-5 and TRBJ1-3; D uncertain. CDR3 region: CASSYVRGSSGNTIYF. The CDR3 DNA reads TGTGCCAGCAGTTACGTACGGGGTTCCTCTGGAAACACCATATATTTT.